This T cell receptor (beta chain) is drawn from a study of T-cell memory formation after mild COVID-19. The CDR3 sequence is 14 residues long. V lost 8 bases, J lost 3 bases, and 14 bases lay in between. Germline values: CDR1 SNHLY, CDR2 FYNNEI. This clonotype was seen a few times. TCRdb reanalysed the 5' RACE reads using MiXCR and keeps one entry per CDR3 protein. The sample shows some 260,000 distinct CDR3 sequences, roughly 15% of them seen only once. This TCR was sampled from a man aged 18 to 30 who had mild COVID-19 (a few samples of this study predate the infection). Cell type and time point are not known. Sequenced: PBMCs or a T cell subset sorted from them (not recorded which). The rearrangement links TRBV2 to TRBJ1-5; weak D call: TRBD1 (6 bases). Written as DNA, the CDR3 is TGTGCCAGCTGGGCGGGGGGCATCAATCAGCCCCAGCATTTT. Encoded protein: CASWAGGINQPQHF.